The clone carrying this TCR beta chain has only a few counts. The junction departs from the called germline gene at one end, perhaps through a read error. This entry belongs to a study of blood T cell repertoires in COVID-19. Study-wide background: From T cells, B-cell-depleted T cells, or PBMCs came the material, which was cDNA or gDNA.

Libraries were prepared by immunoSEQ multiplex PCR; TCRdb keeps only in-frame clonotypes and omits some of them. The sample lists just over 300,000 clones; about nine tenths were seen once. The receptor comes from a man under 40 who had recovered from COVID-19. Sequenced sample: PBMCs or T cells enriched from blood (not recorded which).

CDR3 sequence reads: CASSRDTGRYDYTF. The CDR3 DNA reads as TGTGCCAGCAGTAGGGACACTGGGCGCTATGACTACACCTTC. The chain uses TRBV6-5 and TRBJ1-2, with D tentatively TRBD1 (6 bases). The CDR3 contains 14 residues. Germline CDR1 and CDR2: MNHEY and SVGAGI.